This section outlines one TCR beta chain sequence together with its context. Germline trimming cut 0 bases from V and 1 base from J; bases unmatched to any gene: 3. The CDR3 runs 15 residues. Germline-derived CDR1 and CDR2 are SGDLS and YYNGEE. This entry is derived from a study of T cell responses to AZD1222 COVID-19 vaccine. Profiled with immunoSEQ multiplex PCR; TCRdb holds only in-frame clones, not every one. The table includes approximately 92,000 clones, 90% to 95% detected once. This chain uses TRBV9 with TRBJ2-5; TRBD1 matches at 7 bases. The clonotype comes from an adult in good health. Material: peripheral blood, obtained on day 0 of AZD1222 vaccination. The CDR3 bases are TGTGCCAGCAGCGTAGCACCAGGGGGCCAAGAGACCCAGTACTTC. Amino acids: CASSVAPGGQETQYF. The whole variable domain, filled in from reference TRBV9 and TRBJ2-5, reads DSGVTQTPKHLITATGQRVTLRCSPRSGDLSVYWYQQSLDQGLQFLIQYYNGEERAKGNILERFSAQQFPDLHSELNLSSLELGDSALYFCASSVAPGGQETQYFGPGTRLLVL.